This is a list of T cell receptor beta chains from one sample in a study of T-cell reconstitution after alpha-beta-depleted transplantation in children. From the PCR reads, TCRdb called clonotypes with MiXCR, one entry per CDR3 protein. The sample lists about 60,000 distinct CDR3 sequences; 44% were seen once. This material consisted of PBMCs, mostly from graft donor cells, taken 360 days after TCRalphabeta/CD19-depleted stem cell transplant. The receptors here all came from a male patient under 18 who had a stem cell transplant for acute lymphoblastic leukemia, so the T cells may come from the graft donor. Both conserved end residues are part of each CDR3. A D gene is named only where the DNA matches it firmly. Clone size appears in some rows only: once, few, many, or a class for an expanded clone.

V	size	J	D	CDR3	DNA
TRBV7-3	.	TRBJ2-7	TRBD1	CASSLRGQGSYPYEQYF	TGTGCCAGCAGCTTACGGGGACAGGGATCCTATCCCTACGAGCAGTACTTC
TRBV20-1	few	TRBJ2-3	.	CSVRTGGTDTQYF	TGCAGTGTAAGGACGGGGGGCACAGATACGCAGTATTTT
TRBV11-2	.	TRBJ2-1	TRBD2	CASSPPRVRLAGVEQFF	TGTGCCAGCAGCCCCCCCCGCGTCCGACTAGCGGGAGTTGAGCAGTTCTTC
TRBV7-9	few	TRBJ2-1	TRBD2	CASSPPTSGRAYNEQFF	TGTGCCAGCAGCCCTCCGACTAGCGGGAGGGCCTACAATGAGCAGTTCTTC
TRBV6-5	few	TRBJ1-3	TRBD1	CASSSQGGGNTIYF	TGTGCCAGCAGTTCACAGGGGGGCGGAAACACCATATATTTT
TRBV20-1	.	TRBJ2-7	.	CSANSIGEQYF	TGCAGTGCAAATAGTATCGGCGAGCAGTACTTC
TRBV3-1	.	TRBJ1-2	.	CASSPTGSYYGYTF	TGTGCCAGCAGCCCGACAGGATCCTACTATGGCTACACCTTC
TRBV7-9	.	TRBJ2-2	.	CASSPDRSFPGELFF	TGTGCCAGCAGCCCTGACAGATCCTTCCCCGGGGAGCTGTTTTTT
TRBV6-5	.	TRBJ2-3	TRBD2	CASSYTSGGTDTQYF	TGTGCCAGCAGTTATACTAGCGGGGGCACAGATACGCAGTATTTT
TRBV9	.	TRBJ2-4	.	CASSVGLSPDGGTPKNIQYF	TGTGCCAGCAGCGTAGGTCTCAGTCCGGACGGAGGGACGCCCAAAAACATTCAGTACTTC
TRBV25-1	.	TRBJ2-1	.	CASSESIGSGEQFF	TGTGCCAGCAGTGAATCTATAGGCTCGGGTGAGCAGTTCTTC
TRBV20-1	.	TRBJ2-3	TRBD1	CSARDGDRGRADTQYF	TGCAGTGCTAGAGATGGGGACAGGGGAAGGGCAGATACGCAGTATTTT
TRBV4-3	many	TRBJ2-2	TRBD2	CASRRGTSLKTGELFF	TGCGCCAGCAGGCGTGGGACTAGCCTGAAAACCGGGGAGCTGTTTTTT
TRBV6-5	.	TRBJ2-1	.	CASSYRGLGNEQFF	TGTGCCAGCAGTTACAGAGGACTGGGGAATGAGCAGTTCTTC
TRBV12-3/TRBV12-4	.	TRBJ1-3	TRBD1	CASSYRTGVTGTIYF	TGTGCCAGCAGTTATAGAACAGGGGTTACAGGCACCATATATTTT
TRBV9	.	TRBJ2-1	.	CASSVGNEHFF	TGTGCCAGCAGCGTAGGGAATGAGCATTTCTTC
TRBV7-9	.	TRBJ2-1	.	CASSYYGLGNEQFF	TGTGCCAGCAGCTATTACGGCCTTGGCAATGAGCAGTTCTTC
TRBV4-1	.	TRBJ1-6	.	CASSLQEAGVNSPLHF	TGCGCCAGCAGCCTCCAAGAGGCAGGGGTTAATTCACCCCTCCACTTT
TRBV7-9	.	TRBJ1-1	.	CASTRRGDPEAFF	TGTGCCAGCACCCGACGAGGGGACCCTGAAGCTTTCTTT
TRBV7-2	.	TRBJ1-4	.	CASSFGGAEKLFF	TGTGCCAGCAGCTTCGGGGGGGCTGAAAAACTGTTTTTT
TRBV5-6	few	TRBJ1-2	.	CASSFNYGYTF	TGTGCCAGCAGCTTCAACTATGGCTACACCTTC
TRBV20-1	.	TRBJ1-1	.	CSVQRVNTEAFF	TGCAGTGTTCAGAGAGTGAACACTGAAGCTTTCTTT
TRBV6-1	many	TRBJ2-1	TRBD1	CASRSGQGLSGDEQFF	TGTGCCAGCAGGTCGGGACAGGGCCTTTCGGGGGATGAGCAGTTCTTC
TRBV27	.	TRBJ2-1	TRBD2	CASSLGSGRNEQFF	TGTGCCAGCAGTTTGGGTAGCGGGAGGAATGAGCAGTTCTTC
TRBV4-2	.	TRBJ2-7	.	CASSQGGKVAGPSYEQYF	TGTGCCAGCAGCCAAGGAGGCAAGGTGGCGGGACCCTCCTACGAGCAGTACTTC
TRBV5-1	.	TRBJ2-1	.	CASSLGTHNEQFF	TGCGCCAGCAGCTTAGGGACTCACAATGAGCAGTTCTTC
TRBV6-2/TRBV6-3	.	TRBJ2-7	.	CASSYRSSYEQYF	TGTGCCAGCAGTTATCGGTCTTCCTACGAGCAGTACTTC
TRBV6-5	.	TRBJ1-6	TRBD1	CASSYRTGGSLSNSPLHF	TGTGCCAGCAGTTACCGCACAGGGGGGTCGCTAAGTAATTCACCCCTCCACTTT
TRBV18	few	TRBJ2-7	TRBD1	CASSRDRDSYEQYF	TGTGCCAGCTCGCGAGACAGGGACTCCTACGAGCAGTACTTC
TRBV20-1	few	TRBJ2-7	TRBD1	CSAPGDRGQYEQYF	TGCAGCGCCCCGGGGGACAGGGGGCAATACGAGCAGTACTTC
TRBV7-2	.	TRBJ1-3	.	CASSSRGTSSGNTIYF	TGTGCCAGCAGCTCCCGGGGAACCTCCTCTGGAAACACCATATATTTT
TRBV5-6	.	TRBJ2-1	.	CASSIWLADNNEQFF	TGTGCCAGCAGCATCTGGCTAGCAGATAACAATGAGCAGTTCTTC
TRBV9	once	TRBJ2-3	TRBD2	CASSPRLAGEVDTQYF	TGTGCCAGCAGCCCGCGACTAGCGGGAGAGGTAGATACGCAGTATTTT
TRBV20-1	.	TRBJ2-3	.	CSARRRRGLDTQYF	TGCAGTGCTAGAAGGAGGCGGGGCCTAGATACGCAGTATTTT
TRBV20-1	.	TRBJ2-2	.	CSARAGNTGELFF	TGCAGTGCTAGAGCTGGGAACACCGGGGAGCTGTTTTTT
TRBV12-3/TRBV12-4	.	TRBJ1-1	.	CASSFGQMNTEAFF	TGTGCCAGCAGTTTTGGACAAATGAACACTGAAGCTTTCTTT
TRBV6-5	few	TRBJ1-5	TRBD1	CASSNRDSDQPQHF	TGTGCCAGCAGTAATCGGGACAGTGATCAGCCCCAGCATTTT
TRBV7-9	few	TRBJ1-2	.	CASSEGRGNAYGYTF	TGTGCCAGCAGCGAGGGGAGAGGGAACGCGTATGGCTACACCTTC
TRBV12-3/TRBV12-4	few	TRBJ1-1	.	CASSYTGNTEAFF	TGTGCCAGCAGTTACACGGGGAACACTGAAGCTTTCTTT
TRBV11-2	.	TRBJ2-5	.	CASSLGYETQYF	TGTGCCAGCAGCTTAGGGTATGAGACCCAGTACTTC
TRBV2	.	TRBJ2-7	TRBD2	CATVSGGRNEQYF	TGTGCCACCGTTTCGGGCGGGAGGAACGAGCAGTACTTC
TRBV9	.	TRBJ2-6	.	CASSPYWGANVLTF	TGTGCCAGCAGCCCCTACTGGGGGGCCAACGTCCTGACTTTC
TRBV7-3	.	TRBJ2-5	TRBD1	CASSLDRAETQYF	TGTGCCAGCAGCTTAGACAGGGCAGAGACCCAGTACTTC
TRBV12-3/TRBV12-4	.	TRBJ2-3	TRBD2	CASSPTGGATDTQYF	TGTGCCAGCAGCCCCACCGGGGGGGCCACAGATACGCAGTATTTT
TRBV12-3/TRBV12-4	.	TRBJ2-2	.	CASRPRGEFGTGELFF	TGTGCCAGCAGACCCAGGGGAGAGTTTGGGACCGGGGAGCTGTTTTTT
TRBV12-3/TRBV12-4	.	TRBJ2-1	.	CASTLGLQNGQFF	TGTGCCAGCACCCTAGGGTTACAGAATGGGCAGTTCTTC
TRBV6-2/TRBV6-3	.	TRBJ2-1	.	CASSRSVSYNEQFF	TGTGCCAGCAGTAGGAGCGTCAGCTACAATGAGCAGTTCTTC
TRBV12-3/TRBV12-4	few	TRBJ2-1	TRBD2	CASTLGVRAGTSVNEQFF	TGTGCCAGCACCTTGGGGGTAAGGGCCGGGACTAGCGTCAATGAGCAGTTCTTC
TRBV7-2	.	TRBJ2-5	TRBD2	CASSLRFGGQETQYF	TGTGCCAGCAGCTTAAGGTTCGGGGGGCAAGAGACCCAGTACTTC
TRBV11-2	few	TRBJ2-2	.	CASSRDRASGELFF	TGTGCCAGCAGTAGGGACCGGGCCTCTGGGGAGCTGTTTTTT
TRBV20-1	.	TRBJ2-1	.	CSARGEGAVHEQFF	TGCAGTGCTAGAGGGGAGGGGGCGGTCCATGAGCAGTTCTTC
TRBV7-2	.	TRBJ2-5	.	CASSLAGSEETQYF	TGTGCCAGCAGCTTAGCCGGTAGTGAAGAGACCCAGTACTTC
TRBV7-9	many	TRBJ2-7	TRBD1	CASSVWTGNPYEQYF	TGTGCCAGCAGCGTTTGGACAGGGAACCCCTACGAGCAGTACTTC
TRBV12-3/TRBV12-4	many	TRBJ2-2	.	CASSLRLLLGAGELFF	TGTGCCAGCAGTTTACGGCTATTACTTGGCGCCGGGGAGCTGTTTTTT
TRBV2	once	TRBJ2-1	.	CASSGRKGLKGAYNEQFF	TGTGCCAGCAGTGGACGAAAGGGGCTCAAGGGGGCCTACAATGAGCAGTTCTTC
TRBV7-6	.	TRBJ1-1	.	CASSLGFRGTMNTEAFF	TGTGCCAGCAGCTTAGGCTTCCGCGGGACAATGAACACTGAAGCTTTCTTT
TRBV2	.	TRBJ2-1	TRBD1	CASSEGTVRDEQFF	TGTGCCAGCAGTGAGGGGACAGTTCGGGATGAGCAGTTCTTC